Reported below is one TCR beta chain. No antigen is known for it. This sample was included in a study of T-cell memory formation after mild COVID-19. Regarding the study as a whole: Clones shrinking from day 15 to 85 showed even CD4/CD8 mixes; later expanders tilted CD4+. Pre-infection memory showed some responding clones, and this suggested that cross-reactive memory joined.

Constant-segment-primed 5'RACE gave TCR alpha and TCR beta cDNA libraries with sample barcodes and UMIs. In TCRdb, the 5' RACE reads were re-called with MiXCR into one record per CDR3 protein. Found here are some 490,000 distinct CDR3 sequences, 18% of them singletons; the top ten hold more than 9%. V dropped 3 bases and J dropped 5 bases, with 15 bases sitting between them. The V gene's germline CDR1 is KGHDR and CDR2 SFDVKD. The CDR3 has 15 amino acids. The genes are TRBV24-1 and TRBJ2-5, with D tentatively TRBD2 (5 bases). Sequencing input: PBMCs or a T cell subset sorted from them (not recorded which). This receptor was obtained from an adult woman who had mild COVID-19 (a few samples of this study predate the infection). Cell type and time point are not known. The CDR3 coding sequence is TGTGCCACCAGTGATACCCAGGTTCGGAGGGAGACCCAGTACTTC. Translating it yields CATSDTQVRRETQYF.